The 10 T cell receptor beta chains below were found in one sample sequenced in a study of cytomegalovirus exposure and HLA in healthy donors (dated by TCRdb to the late 2010s). The method was the immunoSEQ multiplex PCR assay. For the multiplex PCR, a mixture combining 60 forward primers for TCR Vbeta segments and 13 reverse primers for TCR Jbeta segments was used. Drawn from immuneACCESS, this table holds only the in-frame rearrangements with V and J called that TCRdb kept. Clones are partly lost; checked studies trace under half to an unresolved V gene and leave the rest unexplained. The sample yields 85,000 to 110,000 clones; around 82% were counted once. The leading ten clones occupy 10% of the sample. The sequencing input was PBMCs. The receptors stem from a woman younger than 30 in good health and CMV-seropositive.

The genes are TRBV6-1 and TRBJ2-3; 8 bases agree with TRBD2. Germline V gene sequence: CDR1 MNHNS, CDR2 SASEGT. The V gene end was trimmed by 3 bases and the J gene end by 5 bases; junction bases not matched to a gene: 13. This CDR3 has 17 amino acids. As DNA, the CDR3 is TGTGCCAGCAGTGACCCCCCCCGGGGGGGCCGGATAGATACGCAGTATTTT. Translation gives CASSDPPRGGRIDTQYF.

This clone was counted a few times. The chain uses TRBV19 and TRBJ2-3; D might be TRBD2 (5 bases). V lost 4 bases and J lost 2, with 10 bases in between. The CDR3 spans 14 residues. The germline CDR1 and CDR2 sequences are LNHDA and SQIVND (reference sequence). The CDR3 region has the DNA TGTGCCAGTAGTAGGGGAGTAACCACAGATACGCAGTATTTT. Its translation is CASSRGVTTDTQYF.

The rearrangement joins TRBV5-1 to TRBJ1-2; D is undetermined. Germline V CDR1 and CDR2: SGHRS, YFSETQ. V gave up 4 bases and J gave up 5 bases, with 12 bases separating them. This CDR3 is built from 13 residues. The CDR3 nucleotides are TGCGCCAGCAGCGGCGGGTTCGGGTATGGCTACACCTTC. It yields the protein CASSGGFGYGYTF.

The rearrangement joins TRBV5-6 to TRBJ1-4; D is uncertain. Germline-derived CDR1 and CDR2 are SGHDT and YYEEEE. The CDR3 is 14 residues long. Trimming took 0 bases from V and 5 from J, leaving 8 bases between them. As DNA, the CDR3 is TGTGCCAGCAGCTTGGACAGCCGGAATGAAAAACTGTTTTTT. Translated, it gives CASSLDSRNEKLFF.

This clone was counted between two and nine times. The rearrangement uses TRBV4-2 and TRBJ2-3, with 8 bases lining up with TRBD2. The CDR3 is 17 residues long. The germline V gene encodes CDR1 LGHNA and CDR2 YNFKEQ. The V gene end was trimmed by 3 bases and the J gene end by 0 bases; junction bases not matched to a gene: 8. The CDR3 region has the DNA TGTGCCAGCAGCCAGGCAACGACTAGCGCCAGCACAGATACGCAGTATTTT. It is translated as CASSQATTSASTDTQYF.

This clone came up once. The chain has TRBV7-9 and TRBJ2-3; D not resolved. Germline lookup yields CDR1 SEHNR and CDR2 FQNEAQ (reference sequence). This CDR3 contains 13 residues. V lost 1 base and J 2 bases, leaving 4 bases between the germline ends. CDR3 region: CASSLVSTDTQYF. Here the CDR3 DNA reads TGTGCCAGCAGCTTAGTCTCCACAGATACGCAGTATTTT.

The chain carries TRBV27 and TRBJ1-6; 11 nucleotides align to TRBD1. The CDR3 extends over 13 amino acids. The V gene's germline CDR1 is MNHEY and CDR2 SMNVEV (reference sequence). V lost 5 bases and J lost 13; bases outside the gene matches: 4. CDR3 sequence reads: CASSTRDRGPLHF. CDR3 in DNA: TGTGCCAGCAGTACTCGGGACAGGGGGCCCCTCCACTTT.

The chain's CDR3 is CAISEDRSRLMNTEAFF. CDR3 DNA sequence: TGTGCCATCAGTGAGGACAGGTCCCGTCTTATGAACACTGAAGCTTTCTTT. The chain combines TRBV10-3 with TRBJ1-1; the D gene is possibly TRBD1 (6 bases). This CDR3 comprises 17 residues. Trimming shortened V by 2 bases and J by 0 bases, and 16 bases separated the two germline ends. Germline V gene data show CDR1 as ENHRY and CDR2 as SYGVKD.

Here the CDR3 reads CASSLDGAASYEQYF. The CDR3, as DNA: TGTGCCAGCAGCCTAGACGGAGCGGCATCCTACGAGCAGTACTTC. The V call is TRBV6-6, the J call TRBJ2-7; weak D call: TRBD2 (5 bases). Germline CDR1 reads MNHNY; CDR2 reads SVGAGI (reference sequence). V was trimmed by 6 bases and J by 1 base, leaving 16 bases between them. The CDR3 totals 15 residues.

The J gene is TRBJ1-3, the V gene TRBV7-2, with D unclear. V was cut by 5 bases and J by 2 bases, with 13 bases left in between. The CDR3 has 15 amino acids. CDR1 is SGHTA and CDR2 is FQGNSA in the germline V gene. The CDR3 DNA sequence: TGTGCCAGCAGCCCGGAGAGGGCGGCTGGAAACACCATATATTTT. It encodes CASSPERAAGNTIYF.